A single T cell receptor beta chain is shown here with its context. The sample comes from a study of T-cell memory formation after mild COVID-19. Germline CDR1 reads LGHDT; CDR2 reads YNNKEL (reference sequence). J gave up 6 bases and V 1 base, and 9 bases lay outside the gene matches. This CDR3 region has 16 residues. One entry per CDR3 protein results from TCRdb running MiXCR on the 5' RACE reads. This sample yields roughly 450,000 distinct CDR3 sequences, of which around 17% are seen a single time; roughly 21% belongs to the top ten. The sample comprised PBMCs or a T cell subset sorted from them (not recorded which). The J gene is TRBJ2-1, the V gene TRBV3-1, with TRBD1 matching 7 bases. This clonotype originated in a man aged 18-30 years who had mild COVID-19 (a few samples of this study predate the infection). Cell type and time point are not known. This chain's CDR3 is CASSQVTGTQFNEQFF. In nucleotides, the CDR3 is TGTGCCAGCAGCCAAGTGACAGGGACCCAATTCAATGAGCAGTTCTTC.